This TCR beta chain was observed in a study of shared clonotypes between healthy human individuals. This CDR3 contains 13 residues. Trimming pared 4 bases from V and 4 bases from J, leaving 11 bases between. CDR1 is MNHEY, CDR2 SMNVEV, per germline (reference sequence). Naive CD8 cells, CD45RO-negative and positively selected for CCR7, excluded terminally differentiated effector memory CD45RA+ cells. TCRdb's table, derived via immunoSEQ multiplex PCR, lists solely in-frame clones and lacks some. This table holds roughly 600,000 clones, 98% found once. Sequences were obtained from naive CD8+ T cells sorted from blood. The receptor comes from a man aged 30 to 45 in good health. The gene calls are TRBV27 and TRBJ2-7, with D unresolved. DNA for the CDR3: TGTGCCAGCAGTTCTACTCCGAATTACGAGCAGTACTTC. Its translation is CASSSTPNYEQYF.